The rows below give T cell receptor beta chains drawn from one sample of a study of blood T cell repertoires in COVID-19. Only in-frame clones appear in the TCRdb table, and some are missing; sequencing was by immunoSEQ multiplex PCR. This sample has approximately 150,000 clones, with 84% found just once. The sample comprised PBMCs or T cells enriched from blood (not recorded which). These receptors all stem from a man over 45 who had recovered from COVID-19. The CDR3 runs from the conserved cysteine through the conserved F or W. D genes are given only for firm matches. For some rows the clone size is stated as once, few or many, or as a class when expanded; others skip it.

j_call: TRBJ2-7
clone_size: -
d_call: TRBD1
v_call: TRBV6-4
cdr3_nt: TGTGCCAGCAGTCTCGGGACAGGGAGCTACGAGCAGTACTTC
cdr3_aa: CASSLGTGSYEQYF

j_call: TRBJ2-3
clone_size: -
d_call: TRBD2
v_call: TRBV5-1
cdr3_nt: TGCGCCAGCAGCTTGGAGGGCGGGGGGGCCGCCGATACGCAGTATTTT
cdr3_aa: CASSLEGGGAADTQYF

j_call: TRBJ1-1
clone_size: -
d_call: -
v_call: TRBV30
cdr3_nt: TGTGCCTGGAGTCCCCTTACAGGAGTCAACACTGAAGCTTTCTTT
cdr3_aa: CAWSPLTGVNTEAFF

j_call: TRBJ2-1
clone_size: -
d_call: -
v_call: TRBV20-1
cdr3_nt: TGCAGTGCTAGTGTATACAATGAGCAGTTCTTC
cdr3_aa: CSASVYNEQFF

j_call: TRBJ1-1
clone_size: -
d_call: TRBD1
v_call: TRBV7-9
cdr3_nt: TGTGCCAGCAGCTTAGCGAGCAGGGGGCGAGCTTTCTTT
cdr3_aa: CASSLASRGRAFF

j_call: TRBJ2-1
clone_size: once
d_call: TRBD2
v_call: TRBV5-1
cdr3_nt: TGCGCCAGCAGCAGGGTCCCGGGACTAGCGGGTTCGGAGCAGTTCTTC
cdr3_aa: CASSRVPGLAGSEQFF

j_call: TRBJ1-3
clone_size: -
d_call: TRBD1
v_call: TRBV7-8
cdr3_nt: TGTGCCAGCAGCTCGACAGGGGCAGCATCCGGAAACACCATATATTTT
cdr3_aa: CASSSTGAASGNTIYF

j_call: TRBJ1-1
clone_size: -
d_call: -
v_call: TRBV10-3
cdr3_nt: TGTGCCATCAGTGTGGGGCAGGGTCGGACTGAAGCTTTCTTT
cdr3_aa: CAISVGQGRTEAFF

j_call: TRBJ1-1
clone_size: once
d_call: -
v_call: TRBV2
cdr3_nt: TGTGCCAGCAAGATTCAGGGTATGAACACTGAAGCTTTCTTT
cdr3_aa: CASKIQGMNTEAFF

j_call: TRBJ2-7
clone_size: -
d_call: -
v_call: TRBV29-1
cdr3_nt: TGCAGCGTTGGGGAGAACATACCCTACGAGCAGTACTTC
cdr3_aa: CSVGENIPYEQYF

j_call: TRBJ2-7
clone_size: -
d_call: TRBD1
v_call: TRBV9
cdr3_nt: TGTGCCAGCAGCGTAGGGACAGGGGTGGACTACGAGCAGTACTTC
cdr3_aa: CASSVGTGVDYEQYF

j_call: TRBJ2-7
clone_size: -
d_call: -
v_call: TRBV2
cdr3_nt: TGTGCCAGCAGTGACTTGGACAATACCTACGAGCAGTACTTC
cdr3_aa: CASSDLDNTYEQYF

j_call: TRBJ1-1
clone_size: -
d_call: TRBD1
v_call: TRBV28
cdr3_nt: TGTGCCAGCAGCGGATATGGGACAGACACTGAAGCTTTCTTT
cdr3_aa: CASSGYGTDTEAFF

j_call: TRBJ1-2
clone_size: -
d_call: -
v_call: TRBV3-1/TRBV3-2
cdr3_nt: TGTGCCAGCAGCCAAGGAGAAGCTTCTTCTAACTATGGCTACACCTTC
cdr3_aa: CASSQGEASSNYGYTF

j_call: TRBJ2-2
clone_size: -
d_call: -
v_call: TRBV11-3
cdr3_nt: TGTGCCAGCAGCAGGCAAACAGGGACCGGGGAGCTGTTTTTT
cdr3_aa: CASSRQTGTGELFF

j_call: TRBJ2-3
clone_size: -
d_call: -
v_call: TRBV13
cdr3_nt: TGTGCCAGCAGCTTTGGACAGAGCACAGATACGCAGTATTTT
cdr3_aa: CASSFGQSTDTQYF

j_call: TRBJ1-5
clone_size: few
d_call: -
v_call: TRBV4-1
cdr3_nt: TGCGCCAGCAGCCAGACCGGACTCTTTAAACAGCCCCAGCATTTT
cdr3_aa: CASSQTGLFKQPQHF

j_call: TRBJ1-5
clone_size: once
d_call: TRBD1
v_call: TRBV6-5
cdr3_nt: TGTGCCAGCAGACCCAGACAGGGACCTAATCAGCCCCAGCATTTT
cdr3_aa: CASRPRQGPNQPQHF

j_call: TRBJ1-1
clone_size: -
d_call: -
v_call: TRBV5-1
cdr3_nt: TGCGCCAGCAACACTGGGGGGGGAATCCCTGAAGCTTTCTTT
cdr3_aa: CASNTGGGIPEAFF

j_call: TRBJ1-4
clone_size: -
d_call: TRBD1
v_call: TRBV7-6
cdr3_nt: TGTGCCAGCAGCCCTTCCATCGGGACAGGGGGCCTTATAGAGAGGCTGTTTTTT
cdr3_aa: CASSPSIGTGGLIERLFF

j_call: TRBJ1-2
clone_size: -
d_call: TRBD1
v_call: TRBV3-1/TRBV3-2
cdr3_nt: TGTGCCAGCAGCCCTCGGGACAGTGGCTACACCTTC
cdr3_aa: CASSPRDSGYTF

j_call: TRBJ1-2
clone_size: -
d_call: TRBD1
v_call: TRBV29-1
cdr3_nt: TGCAGCGTTGAAGCTTTGGCCAGGGGGGTTGACTATGGCTACACCTTC
cdr3_aa: CSVEALARGVDYGYTF

j_call: TRBJ1-2
clone_size: few
d_call: TRBD1
v_call: TRBV30
cdr3_nt: TGTGCCTGGATTCTTATGTCCGGGACAGTTAACTATGGCTACACCTTC
cdr3_aa: CAWILMSGTVNYGYTF

j_call: TRBJ2-6
clone_size: few
d_call: TRBD1
v_call: TRBV29-1
cdr3_nt: TGCAGCGTCGGGGGACAGGGGGCTTCGGCTGGGGCCAACGTCCTGACTTTC
cdr3_aa: CSVGGQGASAGANVLTF

j_call: TRBJ1-4
clone_size: -
d_call: -
v_call: TRBV3-1/TRBV3-2
cdr3_nt: TGTGCCAGCAGAACGGGGACTAATGAAAAACTGTTTTTT
cdr3_aa: CASRTGTNEKLFF

j_call: TRBJ1-2
clone_size: -
d_call: -
v_call: TRBV30
cdr3_nt: TGTGCCTGGAGTAAACTGCGTAACTATGGCTACACCTTC
cdr3_aa: CAWSKLRNYGYTF

j_call: TRBJ2-3
clone_size: -
d_call: -
v_call: TRBV20-1
cdr3_nt: TGCAGTGCTAGTCTGCCCGCTGGGCGGGGAGCAGATACGCAGTATTTT
cdr3_aa: CSASLPAGRGADTQYF

j_call: TRBJ1-2
clone_size: -
d_call: -
v_call: TRBV30
cdr3_nt: TGTGCCTGGAGTGTACAAGGGGCTGGCTACACCTTC
cdr3_aa: CAWSVQGAGYTF

j_call: TRBJ2-3
clone_size: -
d_call: -
v_call: TRBV29-1
cdr3_nt: TGCAGCGTTGAAGGTGGGGGCCAAAATACGCAGTATTTT
cdr3_aa: CSVEGGGQNTQYF

j_call: TRBJ2-4
clone_size: -
d_call: -
v_call: TRBV3-1/TRBV3-2
cdr3_nt: TGTGCCAGCAGCCAAGCAGGAGGGTTGGGAAACATTCAGTACTTC
cdr3_aa: CASSQAGGLGNIQYF

j_call: TRBJ2-2
clone_size: -
d_call: TRBD2
v_call: TRBV18
cdr3_nt: TGTGCCAGCTCATCAAGACTAGCGGAAAACACCGGGGAGCTGTTTTTT
cdr3_aa: CASSSRLAENTGELFF

j_call: TRBJ2-7
clone_size: -
d_call: TRBD2
v_call: TRBV6-2/TRBV6-3
cdr3_nt: TGTGCCAGCAGTTATCGCGGGGGGGCCTTTTACGAGCAGTACTTC
cdr3_aa: CASSYRGGAFYEQYF

j_call: TRBJ2-2
clone_size: -
d_call: TRBD1
v_call: TRBV11-2
cdr3_nt: TGTGCCAGCAGCCTAGGGGACAGGATCAACACCGGGGAGCTGTTTTTT
cdr3_aa: CASSLGDRINTGELFF

j_call: TRBJ1-4
clone_size: once
d_call: TRBD1
v_call: TRBV10-1
cdr3_nt: TGCGCCAGCAGTGAGCCCGGCGAGGGTGAACAGGGGATTAATGAAAAACTGTTTTTT
cdr3_aa: CASSEPGEGEQGINEKLFF

j_call: TRBJ1-6
clone_size: -
d_call: TRBD1
v_call: TRBV10-3
cdr3_nt: TGTGCCATCAGTGGGGACAGGAATTCACCCCTCCACTTT
cdr3_aa: CAISGDRNSPLHF

j_call: TRBJ1-2
clone_size: -
d_call: TRBD1
v_call: TRBV12-3/TRBV12-4
cdr3_nt: TGTGCCAGCAGTGGGACAGGGAGCTATGGCTACACCTTC
cdr3_aa: CASSGTGSYGYTF

j_call: TRBJ1-5
clone_size: -
d_call: -
v_call: TRBV28
cdr3_nt: TGTGCCAGCAGGGGGACATTGGCTCAGCCCCAGCATTTT
cdr3_aa: CASRGTLAQPQHF

j_call: TRBJ1-2
clone_size: -
d_call: TRBD1
v_call: TRBV28
cdr3_nt: TGTGCCAGCAGTTTACCGACAGGGGCCGCCTATGGCTACACCTTC
cdr3_aa: CASSLPTGAAYGYTF